Below are 25 T cell receptor beta chains sequenced from a single sample in a study of shared clonotypes between healthy human individuals. TCRdb's copy holds only in-frame clones and misses some; the assay was immunoSEQ multiplex PCR. The data hold around 510,000 clones, with 90% to 96% observed a single time. Sequencing input: naive CD4+ T cells sorted from blood. Indicated subset: CD45RA+ positively selected. Receptor source: a woman aged 30 to 39 in good health.

This clone appeared once. The J gene is TRBJ2-5, the V gene TRBV7-9; D ambiguous. Trimming took off 5 bases at V and 2 bases at J, with 6 bases between the two ends. The length of the CDR3 is 12 residues. Per the germline V gene, CDR1 is SEHNR and CDR2 is FQNEAQ (reference sequence). The CDR3 nucleotides are TGTGCCAGCAGCCGACTTCAAGAGACCCAGTACTTC. Translating it yields CASSRLQETQYF. Variable domain in full (rest from reference TRBV7-9 and TRBJ2-5): DTGVSQNPRHKITKRGQNVTFRCDPISEHNRLYWYRQTLGQGPEFLTYFQNEAQLEKSRLLSDRFSAERPKGSFSTLEIQRTEQGDSAMYLCASSRLQETQYFGPGTRLLVL.

This clone has just one count. This sequence joins TRBV27 and TRBJ2-1; TRBD2 matches at 8 bases. The CDR3 loop spans 16 amino acids. Germline V CDR1 and CDR2: MNHEY, SMNVEV (reference sequence). The J segment lost 5 bases and the V segment lost 4 bases, leaving 10 bases of the junction unmatched. The CDR3 DNA sequence: TGTGCCAGCAGTTCTACCCGGACTAGCAGTGACAATGAGCAGTTCTTC. Translated, it gives CASSSTRTSSDNEQFF.

The rearrangement joins TRBV28 to TRBJ1-2; possibly TRBD1 for D (6 bases). The length of the CDR3 is 13 residues. Per the germline V gene, CDR1 is MDHEN and CDR2 is SYDVKM. Trimming removed 8 bases from V and 5 bases from J, with 15 bases in between. CDR3: CASSQDRTYGYTF. DNA of the CDR3: TGTGCCAGCTCGCAGGACAGAACTTATGGCTACACCTTC.

J is TRBJ2-5 and V is TRBV5-4; TRBD1 agrees at 7 bases. With 4 bases clipped from V and 1 base from J, the junction kept 7 bases outside the gene matches. The germline CDR1 and CDR2 sequences are SGHNT and YYREEE (reference sequence). This CDR3 has 15 residues. The CDR3 sequence: CASSPEGAPQETQYF. In DNA form, the CDR3 reads TGTGCCAGCAGCCCCGAGGGGGCCCCCCAAGAGACCCAGTACTTC.

This chain connects TRBV5-1 to TRBJ1-2; no firm D call. The CDR3 loop spans 13 amino acids. In germline, CDR1 is SGHRS, CDR2 YFSETQ. Trimming stripped 7 bases from V and 0 bases from J, with 10 bases between. The CDR3 DNA reads as TGCGCCAGCTCAGGTACCGCTAACTATGGCTACACCTTC. Its protein product is CASSGTANYGYTF.

The chain links TRBV7-9 to TRBJ1-5; the D gene is possibly TRBD1 (5 bases). The CDR3 sequence is 16 residues long. Trimming left V 1 base short and J 3 bases short, with 13 bases between. The germline CDR1 and CDR2 sequences are SEHNR and FQNEAQ (reference sequence). The CDR3 sequence: CASSLGVRGANQPQHF. Here the CDR3 DNA reads TGTGCCAGCAGCTTAGGGGTGAGGGGTGCCAATCAGCCCCAGCATTTT.

This clone was detected once. The chain employs TRBV27 and TRBJ1-1; D is undetermined. CDR3 size: 16 residues. The V end lost 6 bases, the J end lost 0 bases, and 17 bases lay between the germline ends. Germline V gene data show CDR1 as MNHEY and CDR2 as SMNVEV (reference sequence). CDR3 sequence reads: CASSGPGSRMNTEAFF. The CDR3 DNA is TGTGCCAGCAGCGGCCCTGGGTCGCGGATGAACACTGAAGCTTTCTTT.

The J gene is TRBJ1-6, the V gene TRBV5-4, with D uncertain. V gave up 3 bases and J gave up 8 bases, with 15 bases separating them. The CDR3 has 15 amino acids. Per germline, CDR1 SGHNT and CDR2 YYREEE (reference sequence). CDR3 in amino acids: CASSYDYTGDSPLHF. The CDR3 nucleotides read TGTGCCAGCAGCTACGACTACACCGGAGATTCACCCCTCCACTTT.

The chain uses TRBV6-1 and TRBJ1-2; 8 nucleotides agree with TRBD1. Germline V gene sequence: CDR1 MNHNS, CDR2 SASEGT. V lost 1 base and J lost 6; bases outside the gene matches: 13. CDR3 length: 17 amino acids. The DNA of the CDR3 is TGTGCCAGCAGTGAAGGCGGGGCAGGGGGCACGTATAATGGCTACACCTTC. This codes for CASSEGGAGGTYNGYTF.

This sequence joins TRBV10-3 and TRBJ2-7; 13 nucleotides align to TRBD2. CDR3 length: 16 amino acids. V was clipped by 5 bases and J by 3 bases; unmatched bases: 7. Germline CDR1 ENHRY, CDR2 SYGVKD. The CDR3 loop is CAISPGGTSGNYEQYF. In DNA, the CDR3 is TGTGCCATCAGTCCCGGTGGGACTAGCGGGAACTACGAGCAGTACTTC.

The chain joins TRBV6-6 to TRBJ1-2, with no clear D. Per the germline V gene, CDR1 is MNHNY and CDR2 is SVGAGI (reference sequence). Trimming took 6 bases from V and 4 from J, leaving 18 bases between them. The CDR3 runs to 15 residues. CDR3 bases: TGTGCCAGCAGCTCCTCGTCAGTGCCCCTCTATGGCTACACCTTC. Translation: CASSSSSVPLYGYTF.

The chain combines TRBV29-1 with TRBJ2-3, with D possibly matching TRBD2 (5 bases). V lost 6 bases, J lost 2 bases, and 27 bases lay in between. The CDR3 spans 18 residues. Germline CDR1 SQVTM, CDR2 ANQGSEA. The CDR3 is CSVVAGTRGPGDTDTQYF. CDR3 nucleotide sequence: TGCAGCGTCGTGGCTGGTACCCGTGGTCCCGGGGACACAGATACGCAGTATTTT.

The chain joins TRBV7-9 to TRBJ2-1, with D unclear. Germline CDR1 is SEHNR and CDR2 is FQNEAQ (reference sequence). Trimming cost V 5 bases and J 4 bases, with 9 bases left between them. The CDR3 totals 13 residues. The CDR3 sequence: CASSPPPYNEQFF. As DNA, the CDR3 is TGTGCCAGCAGCCCCCCCCCGTACAATGAGCAGTTCTTC.

The chain has TRBV28 and TRBJ2-1, with D possibly matching TRBD2 (6 bases). V was clipped by 7 bases and J by 6 bases, with 22 bases between them. The CDR3 contains 16 residues. Germline values: CDR1 MDHEN, CDR2 SYDVKM. The CDR3 reads CASIQSAGGNPNEQFF. The CDR3 DNA reads TGTGCCAGCATCCAGTCAGCGGGCGGAAATCCCAATGAGCAGTTCTTC.

V usage is TRBV28 and J usage is TRBJ2-5; D could derive from TRBD1 or TRBD2 (5 bases each). The V gene's germline CDR1 is MDHEN and CDR2 SYDVKM. The CDR3 runs to 15 residues. Deletions cut 1 base from V and 8 bases from J, with 17 bases between. CDR3 loop: CASSLYTGPSGTQYF. Written as DNA, the CDR3 is TGTGCCAGCAGTTTATATACGGGACCTTCGGGAACCCAGTACTTC.

This clone was recorded only once. The chain couples TRBV30 to TRBJ2-4; a weak D match, TRBD2 (6 bases). The CDR3 runs to 12 residues. V was cut by 3 bases and J by 6 bases, with 9 bases left in between. Germline V gives CDR1 GTSNPN, CDR2 SVGIG (reference sequence). The CDR3 nucleotides are TGTGCCTGGAGGGGACTGACAAACATTCAGTACTTC. Its protein product is CAWRGLTNIQYF.

The chain carries TRBV7-9 and TRBJ2-1, with D hard to call. V lost 4 bases and J 1 base, leaving 11 bases between the germline ends. The CDR3 contains 15 residues. CDR1 and CDR2 (germline): SEHNR, FQNEAQ (reference sequence). Written as DNA, the CDR3 is TGTGCCAGCAGCTACTTAGTGGGATCCTACAATGAGCAGTTCTTC. Translation: CASSYLVGSYNEQFF.

The chain links TRBV5-1 to TRBJ1-1; D remains unclear. This CDR3 region has 14 residues. Between the trimmed V and J ends, which lost 3 bases and 6 bases, there was a span of 15 bases. The germline V gene has CDR1 SGHRS and CDR2 YFSETQ. The CDR3 region has the DNA TGCGCCAGCAGCTGGCGCGGGTATTCTCCTGAAGCTTTCTTT. Amino acids: CASSWRGYSPEAFF.

The chain carries TRBV9 and TRBJ1-3; D unclear. Trimming left V 1 base short and J 4 bases short, with 18 bases between. The CDR3 contains 17 residues. Germline CDR1 and CDR2: SGDLS and YYNGEE. The chain's CDR3 is CASSVSLLASLGNTIYF. In DNA form, the CDR3 reads TGTGCCAGCAGCGTATCTTTGTTGGCCTCACTGGGAAACACCATATATTTT.

The CDR3: CASSPEQISEKLFF. CDR3 nucleotides: TGTGCCAGCAGTCCCGAACAGATTTCGGAAAAACTGTTTTTT. The chain links TRBV28 to TRBJ1-4; the D is unclear. With 5 bases removed from V and 8 bases from J, the gap between germline ends came to 15 bases. Germline CDR1 reads MDHEN; CDR2 reads SYDVKM. CDR3 length equals 14 residues. The full variable domain, in which reference TRBV28 and TRBJ1-4 provide the parts outside the CDR3, is DVKVTQSSRYLVKRTGEKVFLECVQDMDHENMFWYRQDPGLGLRLIYFSYDVKMKEKGDIPEGYSVSREKKERFSLILESASTNQTSMYLCASSPEQISEKLFFGSGTQLSVL.

This sequence joins TRBV5-1 and TRBJ2-5, with TRBD2 identical over 9 bases. In germline, CDR1 is SGHRS, CDR2 YFSETQ. V lost 1 base, J lost 5 bases, and 9 bases stayed unmatched. CDR3 length equals 16 residues. Written as DNA, the CDR3 is TGCGCCAGCAGCTTGAGCCCGGGACTAGCTGCGGAGACCCAGTACTTC. Its translation is CASSLSPGLAAETQYF.

The chain uses TRBV2 and TRBJ2-7; D uncertain. Trimming shortened V by 2 bases and J by 3 bases, and 8 bases separated the two germline ends. The germline V gene has CDR1 SNHLY and CDR2 FYNNEI. This CDR3 is 13 amino acids long. For the CDR3, the DNA is TGTGCCAGCAGTGAACGCCGGGTCTACGAGCAGTACTTC. Translating gives CASSERRVYEQYF. The full variable domain, completed using reference TRBV2 and TRBJ2-7, is EPEVTQTPSHQVTQMGQEVILRCVPISNHLYFYWYRQILGQKVEFLVSFYNNEISEKSEIFDDQFSVERPDGSNFTLKIRSTKLEDSAMYFCASSERRVYEQYFGPGTRLTVT.

This sequence joins TRBV29-1 and TRBJ1-2; D may be TRBD1 (5 bases). The CDR3 has 13 residues. The V end was cut by 3 bases, the J end by 8 bases, with 16 bases between. The V gene's germline CDR1 is SQVTM and CDR2 ANQGSEA. For the CDR3, the DNA is TGCAGCGTTGATATGGGGGAACGGAACGGCTACACCTTC. Its protein is CSVDMGERNGYTF.

A few counts support this clone. The chain is built from TRBV5-1 and TRBJ1-2, with D possibly being TRBD1 (6 bases). The CDR3 loop spans 12 amino acids. V was trimmed by 6 bases and J by 2 bases, leaving 8 bases between them. Germline V gene data show CDR1 as SGHRS and CDR2 as YFSETQ. CDR3 coding DNA: TGCGCCAGCAAGCAGGGGAACTATGGCTACACCTTC. Translated: CASKQGNYGYTF. Based on the CDR3 plus reference TRBV5-1 and TRBJ1-2, the full variable domain is KAGVTQTPRYLIKTRGQQVTLSCSPISGHRSVSWYQQTPGQGLQFLFEYFSETQRNKGNFPGRFSGRQFSNSRSEMNVSTLELGDSALYLCASKQGNYGYTFGSGTRLTVV.

In nucleotides, the CDR3 is TGCGCCAGCAGCCAAGATCCAGACAGACAAGAGACCCAGTACTTC. Translated, it gives CASSQDPDRQETQYF. This chain links TRBV4-1 with TRBJ2-5; a weak D match, TRBD1 (5 bases). Trimming cost V 0 bases and J 2 bases, with 10 bases left between them. Germline V gene lookup returns CDR1 MGHRA and CDR2 YSYEKL. The CDR3 totals 15 residues.